Many counts were recorded for the clone carrying this TCR beta chain. With 3 bases clipped from V and 3 bases from J, the junction kept 3 bases outside the gene matches. The germline CDR1 and CDR2 sequences are SGHTA and FQGNSA. The CDR3 is made up of 15 amino acids. TCRdb recomputed calls from the PCR reads with MiXCR, one row per CDR3 protein. The sample yields some 65,000 distinct CDR3 sequences, around 20% seen once. The sample originates from a study of molecular identifiers for immune sequencing clone quantification. Isolation of naive CD8 T cells was achieved by sorting on a CD8+CD4-CCR7+CD45RA+ phenotype.

The clonotype originates from a human donor in good health. Some libraries in this study had Jurkat cell RNA spiked in. The genes are TRBV7-2 and TRBJ2-3; 10 nucleotides agree with TRBD2. Sample: naive CD8+ T cells from blood, with Jurkat cell RNA spiked in. Subset defined: FACS-sorted CD8+CD4-CCR7+CD45RA+ naive T cells. This CDR3 reads CASSFPLAGTDTQYF. CDR3 bases: TGTGCCAGCAGCTTCCCACTAGCGGGAACAGATACGCAGTATTTT.